This TCR beta chain emerged from a study of shared clonotypes between healthy human individuals. The germline V and J ends were trimmed by 0 bases and 6 bases, with 12 bases remaining between them. CDR3 length equals 15 residues. Germline values: CDR1 MGHRA, CDR2 YSYEKL. Clones were read by immunoSEQ multiplex PCR, and TCRdb kept only the in-frame ones, dropping some. The sample consists of about 1.5 million clones, approximately 98% of them appearing once. The gene calls are TRBV4-1 and TRBJ1-5; the D is unclear. The sequence was collected from a young man in good health. The sequencing sample was made of naive CD4+ T cells sorted from blood. Subset denoted: CD45RA+ positively selected. CDR3 residues: CASSQDMTNGQPQHF. CDR3 in DNA: TGCGCCAGCAGCCAAGATATGACTAATGGTCAGCCCCAGCATTTT.